This TCR beta chain was retrieved from a study of OX40 agonist ivuxolimab in advanced cancers. For the study at large: Checkpoint inhibitors had been given previously to around 38% of patients.

V was cut by 9 bases and J by 3 bases, with 15 bases left in between. CDR1 is MDHEN, CDR2 SYDVKM, per germline. The CDR3 runs to 14 residues. Using immunoSEQ multiplex PCR, the repertoire was profiled, and TCRdb retains in-frame clones only, with some absent. The sample contains tens of thousands of clones, roughly 90% of which appear only once. This clone appeared once. Sequences were derived from CD4+ or CD8+ T cells sorted from blood, sampled in a trial of the OX40 agonist ivuxolimab. The clonotype comes from an adult with an advanced solid tumor such as melanoma, head and neck, liver or kidney cancer. The chain links TRBV28 to TRBJ1-5; no definite D call. The CDR3 protein is CASNGGQNNQPQHF. In nucleotides, the CDR3 is TGTGCCAGTAACGGCGGGCAGAACAATCAGCCCCAGCATTTT.